This entry concerns a single T cell receptor (beta chain). Its target is not known. Produced via immunoSEQ multiplex PCR; TCRdb's table is partial and in-frame only. The data hold more than 85,000 clones, with approximately 94% observed a single time. This record belongs to a study of graft-versus-host responses after intestinal transplantation. Study details: Each recipient received a multivisceral, liver-intestinal, or isolated intestinal graft.

Sequencing was performed on unstimulated CD8+ T cells sorted from spleen or lymph node cells, taken before intestinal transplant. The source is a human donor who received an intestinal transplant.

The CDR3 sequence is CASSVEGRVDNEQFF. CDR3 bases: TGTGCCAGCAGCGTAGAAGGGAGGGTTGACAATGAGCAGTTCTTC. The chain couples TRBV9 to TRBJ2-1; 7 bases are shared with TRBD2. The V gene's germline CDR1 is SGDLS and CDR2 YYNGEE. The V segment lost 0 bases and the J segment 5 bases; nucleotides outside the gene matches: 5. The CDR3 contains 15 residues.